Sequencing of this TCR beta chain was carried out in a study of blood T cell repertoires in COVID-19. Study context: Samples came from the United States, Italy and Spain, spanning acute and convalescent COVID-19.

Method: immunoSEQ multiplex PCR; TCRdb's copy keeps in-frame clones and lacks some. Of 110,000 to 150,000 clones in the sample, 80% were seen once. The CDR3 runs 13 residues. Between the trimmed V and J ends, which lost 5 bases and 5 bases, there was a span of 12 bases. CDR1 MNHEY and CDR2 SMNVEV come from the germline V gene (reference sequence). Sequencing input: peripheral blood. This sequence originates from a man between 65 and 85 years old who had recovered from COVID-19. The chain links TRBV27 to TRBJ2-5; D might be TRBD2 (6 bases). Written as DNA, the CDR3 is TGTGCCAGCAGTCCCCGGCTAGCGGAGACCCAGTACTTC. Amino acid sequence: CASSPRLAETQYF.